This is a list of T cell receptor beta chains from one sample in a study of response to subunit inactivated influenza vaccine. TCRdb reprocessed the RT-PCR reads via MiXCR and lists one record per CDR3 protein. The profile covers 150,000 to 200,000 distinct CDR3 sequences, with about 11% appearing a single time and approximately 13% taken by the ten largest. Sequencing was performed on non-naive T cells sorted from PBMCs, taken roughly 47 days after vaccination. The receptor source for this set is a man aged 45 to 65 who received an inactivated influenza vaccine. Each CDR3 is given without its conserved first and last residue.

CDR3aa: SAGTSGTVGNEQF; j_gene: TRBJ2-1; v_gene: TRBV20-1
CDR3aa: ASSHLKGGYEQF; j_gene: TRBJ2-1; v_gene: TRBV5-6
CDR3aa: ASSLRDTGELF; j_gene: TRBJ2-2; v_gene: TRBV12-3/TRBV12-4
CDR3aa: ASSALAGTYNEQF; j_gene: TRBJ2-1; v_gene: TRBV19
CDR3aa: ASLQAGMAGNTIY; j_gene: TRBJ1-3; v_gene: TRBV5-6
CDR3aa: SASIFGQGVNTEAL; j_gene: TRBJ1-1; v_gene: TRBV20-1
CDR3aa: ASRQDISYNSPLH; j_gene: TRBJ1-6; v_gene: TRBV5-1
CDR3aa: SASGGLVTDTQY; j_gene: TRBJ2-3; v_gene: TRBV20-1
CDR3aa: ASSYTSGAYEQY; j_gene: TRBJ2-7; v_gene: TRBV7-2
CDR3aa: ASSQDLGQGWTEAF; j_gene: TRBJ1-1; v_gene: TRBV3-1
CDR3aa: ASSAHMSSGNTIY; j_gene: TRBJ1-3; v_gene: TRBV7-9
CDR3aa: ASSRSDNYEQY; j_gene: TRBJ2-7; v_gene: TRBV5-1
CDR3aa: ASSPLQGLYYEQY; j_gene: TRBJ2-7; v_gene: TRBV27
CDR3aa: ASSSPPVGIGQF; j_gene: TRBJ2-1; v_gene: TRBV5-6
CDR3aa: ATSDFRGGQDEQF; j_gene: TRBJ2-1; v_gene: TRBV24-1
CDR3aa: ASSLGWSGRSNEKLF; j_gene: TRBJ1-4; v_gene: TRBV7-8
CDR3aa: ASSSNERGSARVHNEQF; j_gene: TRBJ2-1; v_gene: TRBV11-3
CDR3aa: ASSSLGSYNEQF; j_gene: TRBJ2-1; v_gene: TRBV7-3
CDR3aa: ASSAEGGTSGNTIY; j_gene: TRBJ1-3; v_gene: TRBV25-1
CDR3aa: ASGLSRGGYEQY; j_gene: TRBJ2-7; v_gene: TRBV7-2
CDR3aa: ASSDPGKSSNEQF; j_gene: TRBJ2-1; v_gene: TRBV6-4
CDR3aa: ASNQGAGTQY; j_gene: TRBJ2-3; v_gene: TRBV12-3/TRBV12-4
CDR3aa: ASSDITLAGTANTEAF; j_gene: TRBJ1-1; v_gene: TRBV2
CDR3aa: AISERESGANVLT; j_gene: TRBJ2-6; v_gene: TRBV10-3
CDR3aa: ASSHRVHEQF; j_gene: TRBJ2-1; v_gene: TRBV5-1
CDR3aa: ASSPPGGYTEAF; j_gene: TRBJ1-1; v_gene: TRBV5-1
CDR3aa: ASSSGATDTQY; j_gene: TRBJ2-3; v_gene: TRBV28
CDR3aa: ASSQELRTDTQY; j_gene: TRBJ2-3; v_gene: TRBV4-3
CDR3aa: ASTTGGSEADTQY; j_gene: TRBJ2-3; v_gene: TRBV5-1
CDR3aa: SASETGKSYNEQF; j_gene: TRBJ2-1; v_gene: TRBV20-1
CDR3aa: ASSEYGSLNTIY; j_gene: TRBJ1-3; v_gene: TRBV25-1
CDR3aa: ASSQGGTPGELF; j_gene: TRBJ2-2; v_gene: TRBV4-2
CDR3aa: ASSLGSSAMYEQY; j_gene: TRBJ2-7; v_gene: TRBV11-1
CDR3aa: ASSFPLGEQY; j_gene: TRBJ2-7; v_gene: TRBV7-2
CDR3aa: ASSPTGSPYEQY; j_gene: TRBJ2-7; v_gene: TRBV7-2
CDR3aa: ASSRKDRDQPQH; j_gene: TRBJ1-5; v_gene: TRBV6-2/TRBV6-3
CDR3aa: ASSQELAGGQY; j_gene: TRBJ2-3; v_gene: TRBV4-1
CDR3aa: ASSRRVGDEQY; j_gene: TRBJ2-7; v_gene: TRBV6-6
CDR3aa: SARGWGFYNEQF; j_gene: TRBJ2-1; v_gene: TRBV20-1